The 20 T cell receptor beta chains below all came from one sample that was sequenced in a study of shared clonotypes between healthy human individuals. Positive CCR7 selection of CD45RO-negative cells yielded the naive CD8 cells, and terminally differentiated effector memory CD45RA+ cells were excluded. Clones were read by immunoSEQ multiplex PCR, and TCRdb kept only the in-frame ones, dropping some. Of about 1,800,000 clones in the sample, less than 95% were seen once. The specimen was naive CD8+ T cells sorted from blood. The receptor source for this set is a man younger than 35 in good health.

V usage is TRBV9 and J usage is TRBJ1-2, with 8 bases identical to TRBD1. The CDR3 consists of 15 residues. The ends lost 5 bases at V and 4 bases at J; junction bases unmatched: 10. Germline CDR1 and CDR2: SGDLS and YYNGEE. CDR3 sequence reads: CASRKGQGAGYGYTF. The CDR3 nucleotides are TGTGCCAGCAGGAAAGGGCAGGGGGCAGGCTATGGCTACACCTTC.

The table lists this clone with a count of one. This chain links TRBV7-9 with TRBJ2-7; the D call may be TRBD1 or TRBD2 (6 bases each). V was cut by 5 bases and J by 2 bases, with 16 bases left in between. This CDR3 spans 15 amino acids. Germline CDR1 is SEHNR and CDR2 is FQNEAQ (reference sequence). DNA for the CDR3: TGTGCCAGCAGCCTGGGGGGCAGGGACCCCTACGAGCAGTACTTC. This gives the protein CASSLGGRDPYEQYF.

This chain uses TRBV28 with TRBJ2-7; 7 bases line up with TRBD1. Germline trimming cut 6 bases from V and 3 bases from J; bases unmatched to any gene: 5. Germline assignment: CDR1 MDHEN and CDR2 SYDVKM. The CDR3 is made up of 13 amino acids. CDR3 loop: CASSWDRYYEQYF. Here the CDR3 DNA reads TGTGCCAGCAGCTGGGACAGATACTACGAGCAGTACTTC.

The chain is built from TRBV7-2 and TRBJ2-7, with unresolved D. CDR3 length: 14 residues. V was trimmed by 1 base and J by 6 bases, leaving 13 bases between them. Germline CDR1 reads SGHTA; CDR2 reads FQGNSA. CDR3 sequence reads: CASSLDPVPVEQYF. The DNA for the CDR3 is TGTGCCAGCAGCTTAGACCCAGTCCCTGTCGAGCAGTACTTC.

The CDR3 protein is CASSESGGLSYNEQFF. DNA of the CDR3: TGTGCCAGCAGCGAAAGCGGGGGACTCTCCTACAATGAGCAGTTCTTC. The J gene is TRBJ2-1, the V gene TRBV2; TRBD2 matches 8 bases. In germline, CDR1 is SNHLY, CDR2 FYNNEI. With 6 bases clipped from V and 0 bases from J, the junction kept 7 bases outside the gene matches. This CDR3 has 16 amino acids.

The V call is TRBV5-1, the J call TRBJ1-1; TRBD1 is a possible D gene (6 bases). In germline, CDR1 is SGHRS, CDR2 YFSETQ. The CDR3 spans 12 residues. The V end lost 1 base, the J end lost 8 bases, and 9 bases lay between the germline ends. CDR3 loop: CASSLTGSEAFF. CDR3 nucleotides: TGCGCCAGCAGCTTGACAGGGTCGGAAGCTTTCTTT.

The chain has TRBV9 and TRBJ2-5; D is tentatively TRBD1 or TRBD2 (5 bases each). The ends were cut back, 0 bases at V and 5 bases at J, with 11 bases in the middle. This CDR3 has 14 residues. Germline CDR1 and CDR2: SGDLS and YYNGEE. The CDR3 here is CASSVAGAVETQYF. CDR3 nucleotide sequence: TGTGCCAGCAGCGTAGCCGGGGCAGTTGAGACCCAGTACTTC.

This sequence joins TRBV2 and TRBJ1-1; no clear D. Germline V CDR1 and CDR2: SNHLY, FYNNEI. There are 13 residues in the CDR3. The ends were cut back, 4 bases at V and 0 bases at J, with 6 bases in the middle. The CDR3 here is CASSVGMNTEAFF. CDR3 bases: TGTGCCAGCAGTGTGGGGATGAACACTGAAGCTTTCTTT.

This sequence joins TRBV19 and TRBJ2-1; D is possibly TRBD1 (5 bases). The CDR3 length is 14 residues. Germline V gene lookup returns CDR1 LNHDA and CDR2 SQIVND (reference sequence). Deletions cut 8 bases from V and 1 base from J, with 12 bases between. The CDR3 is CASGQVGSYNEQFF. CDR3 sequence (DNA): TGTGCCAGTGGACAAGTTGGTTCCTACAATGAGCAGTTCTTC.

The chain has TRBV27 and TRBJ1-2, with 7 bases matching TRBD1. J was trimmed by 0 bases and V by 3 bases; bases with no gene match: 4. In germline, CDR1 is MNHEY, CDR2 SMNVEV (reference sequence). The CDR3 is made up of 15 amino acids. The CDR3 is CASSFLQGSNYGYTF. CDR3 in DNA: TGTGCCAGCAGTTTTCTACAGGGGTCTAACTATGGCTACACCTTC.

The CDR3 DNA reads as TGTGCCAGCAGCTACCCGGGAGAAGAGACCCAGTACTTC. Its protein product is CASSYPGEETQYF. The V and J genes are TRBV7-8 and TRBJ2-5; a possible D gene is TRBD2 (6 bases). This CDR3 spans 13 amino acids. Germline V CDR1 and CDR2: SGHVS, FQNEAQ. Trimming cost V 4 bases and J 3 bases, with 9 bases left between them.

This clone was picked up one time. The gene calls are TRBV27 and TRBJ1-2; 9 bases agree with TRBD1. CDR1 and CDR2 (germline): MNHEY, SMNVEV (reference sequence). The ends lost 5 bases at V and 6 bases at J; junction bases unmatched: 10. The CDR3 is made up of 15 amino acids. CDR3 residues: CASSLTGGALNGYTF. CDR3 DNA: TGTGCCAGCAGTCTTACAGGGGGCGCCCTCAATGGCTACACCTTC.

The chain recombines TRBV7-9 with TRBJ2-3; no firm D call. V was cut by 3 bases and J by 2 bases, with 12 bases left in between. In germline, CDR1 is SEHNR, CDR2 FQNEAQ (reference sequence). This CDR3 is 15 amino acids long. The CDR3 DNA sequence: TGTGCCAGCAGCTTTTATGCGGACCACACAGATACGCAGTATTTT. As protein: CASSFYADHTDTQYF.

V usage is TRBV6-5 and J usage is TRBJ2-7; D ambiguous. Germline V gene sequence: CDR1 MNHEY, CDR2 SVGAGI. The ends were cut back, 4 bases at V and 2 bases at J, with 12 bases in the middle. The CDR3 has 14 amino acids. CDR3 protein: CASSFREGTYEQYF. Here the CDR3 DNA reads TGTGCCAGCAGTTTTAGGGAAGGAACCTACGAGCAGTACTTC.

This clone was seen a single time. The chain joins TRBV11-2 to TRBJ1-3; D is unclear. This CDR3 contains 15 residues. V was shortened by 1 base and J by 0 bases, with 7 bases between the two germline ends. In germline, CDR1 is SGHAT, CDR2 FQNNGV. The CDR3 protein is CASSLGQTSGNTIYF. The CDR3, as DNA: TGTGCCAGCAGCTTAGGGCAAACCTCTGGAAACACCATATATTTT.

This chain links TRBV10-3 with TRBJ2-2, with 9 bases aligning to TRBD1. Germline V gives CDR1 ENHRY, CDR2 SYGVKD. The CDR3 contains 14 residues. Unmatched junction bases numbered 9, after V lost 11 bases and J lost 5 bases. The CDR3 DNA reads TGTGCCTACACAGGGGGCTCCGGGACCGGGGAGCTGTTTTTT. This translates into CAYTGGSGTGELFF.

In nucleotides, the CDR3 is TGTGCCAGCAGTTTAATCAGGTCTAATGAAAAACTGTTTTTT. It is translated as CASSLIRSNEKLFF. This sequence joins TRBV28 and TRBJ1-4; D unclear. The germline V gene encodes CDR1 MDHEN and CDR2 SYDVKM. The length of the CDR3 is 14 residues. Between the trimmed V and J ends, which lost 2 bases and 3 bases, there was a span of 7 bases.

This chain uses TRBV30 with TRBJ1-1; unclear D gene. Germline assignment: CDR1 GTSNPN and CDR2 SVGIG (reference sequence). The V end lost 0 bases, the J end lost 1 base, and 9 bases lay between the germline ends. The CDR3 loop spans 14 amino acids. CDR3 loop: CAWSVGVANTEAFF. In DNA, the CDR3 is TGTGCCTGGAGTGTTGGGGTTGCGAACACTGAAGCTTTCTTT.

This chain connects TRBV15 to TRBJ2-7, with D unclear. The CDR3 length is 13 residues. CDR1 and CDR2 from the germline V gene are LNHNV and YYDKDF (reference sequence). V shed 1 base and J shed 5 bases, with 9 bases lying between them. The CDR3 loop reads CATSRGFADEQYF. CDR3 in DNA: TGTGCCACCAGCAGAGGTTTTGCCGACGAGCAGTACTTC.

A remark on this clone: Other DNA sequences in the same sample also yield this CDR3. The V gene is TRBV7-2, the J gene TRBJ2-7, with D unresolved. Germline V gives CDR1 SGHTA, CDR2 FQGNSA. This CDR3 comprises 14 residues. With 1 base removed from V and 1 base from J, the gap between germline ends came to 8 bases. DNA for the CDR3: TGTGCCAGCAGCTTAGGGTTGAGTTCCTACGAGCAGTACTTC. This codes for CASSLGLSSYEQYF.